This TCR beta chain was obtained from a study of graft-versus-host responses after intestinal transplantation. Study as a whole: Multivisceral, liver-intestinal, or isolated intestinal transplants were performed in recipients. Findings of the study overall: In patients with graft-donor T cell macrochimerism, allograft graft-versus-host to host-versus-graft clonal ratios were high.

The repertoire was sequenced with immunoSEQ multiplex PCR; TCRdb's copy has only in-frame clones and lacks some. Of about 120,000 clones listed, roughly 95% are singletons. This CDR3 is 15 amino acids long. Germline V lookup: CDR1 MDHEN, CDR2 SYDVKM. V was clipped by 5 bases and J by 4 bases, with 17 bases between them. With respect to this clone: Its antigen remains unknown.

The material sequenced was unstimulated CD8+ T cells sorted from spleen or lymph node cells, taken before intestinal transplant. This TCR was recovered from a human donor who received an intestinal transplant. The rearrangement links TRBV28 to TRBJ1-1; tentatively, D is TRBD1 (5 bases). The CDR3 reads CASSRDSGGGTEAFF. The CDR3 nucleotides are TGTGCCAGCAGTCGTGATTCCGGGGGGGGCACTGAAGCTTTCTTT.